This TCR beta chain was sequenced during a study of cytomegalovirus exposure and HLA in healthy donors. The study ran its PCR with 60 Vbeta and 13 Jbeta primers. Produced via immunoSEQ multiplex PCR; TCRdb's table is partial and in-frame only. Its clone listing holds 65,000 to 95,000 clones. About this clone: The antigen is not known.

General study results and limits: Presence/absence comparisons presumed near-even sequencing depth among donors.

The donors comprised healthy bone marrow donors. CDR3 length equals 13 residues. CDR1 is LNHDA, CDR2 SQIVND, per germline (reference sequence). V lost 4 bases and J lost 4; bases outside the gene matches: 3. The sample comprised PBMCs. This receptor was identified in a young man in good health and CMV-seronegative. The genes are TRBV19 and TRBJ1-2; 7 bases are a match to TRBD1. The CDR3 nucleotides are TGTGCCAGTAGTAGACAGGGTACCTATGGCTACACCTTC. Translating gives CASSRQGTYGYTF. Complete variable domain (other parts from reference TRBV19 and TRBJ1-2): DGGITQSPKYLFRKEGQNVTLSCEQNLNHDAMYWYRQDPGQGLRLIYYSQIVNDFQKGDIAEGYSVSREKKESFPLTVTSAQKNPTAFYLCASSRQGTYGYTFGSGTRLTVV.